This TCR beta chain was documented in a study of response to subunit inactivated influenza vaccine. Findings and caveats of the study: Authors suggested few new T cells are recruited by each seasonal influenza vaccination.

In this sample, this clonotype turned up a few times. Its antigen is unknown. TCRdb re-analysed the RT-PCR reads in MiXCR, keeping a single row per CDR3 protein. The sample includes 710,000 or so distinct CDR3 sequences, less than 20% of them seen just once. This CDR3 contains 17 residues. V dropped 6 bases and J dropped 3 bases, with 22 bases sitting between them. The germline CDR1 and CDR2 sequences are MGHDK and SYGVNS. The genes are TRBV25-1 and TRBJ2-3, with D perhaps TRBD1 or TRBD2 (5 bases each). This clonotype originated in a man between 45 and 60 years old who received an inactivated influenza vaccine. The sequencing used PBMCs from blood, collected about 13 days after vaccination. Written as DNA, the CDR3 is TGTGCCAGCAGGGGGGAATACGGGGCGATCGAAACAGATACGCAGTATTTT. It translates to CASRGEYGAIETDTQYF.